The 27 T cell receptor beta chains presented below share a single source sample, sequenced in a study of blood T cells in healthy people across ages. With a J-beta primer mix and a sample-barcoded 5' primer, a second PCR ran 7 to 11 cycles. TCRdb re-called the 5' RACE reads with MiXCR, one entry per CDR3 protein. Seen here are 910,000 or so distinct CDR3 sequences, roughly half observed once, and the top ten hold roughly 23%. The specimen was blood. These receptors came from a woman aged 55-69 years in good health.

This clonotype showed up many times. This chain connects TRBV7-2 to TRBJ2-5, with D perhaps being TRBD1 or TRBD2 (5 bases each). The germline V gene encodes CDR1 SGHTA and CDR2 FQGNSA. V lost 5 bases to trimming and J lost 4 bases, with 17 bases between them. The CDR3 is made up of 15 amino acids. The CDR3 DNA sequence: TGTGCCAGCAGCCCCCGGATTAGGGGACGAGAGACCCAGTACTTC. Protein: CASSPRIRGRETQYF. Full variable domain (remainder filled in from reference TRBV7-2 and TRBJ2-5): GAGVSQSPSNKVTEKGKDVELRCDPISGHTALYWYRQSLGQGLEFLIYFQGNSAPDKSGLPSDRFSAERTGGSVSTLTIQRTQQEDSAVYLCASSPRIRGRETQYFGPGTRLLVL.

The chain combines TRBV12-3 or TRBV12-4 with TRBJ1-2; the match to TRBD1 covers 9 bases. V was clipped by 5 bases and J by 1 base; unmatched bases: 5. This CDR3 region has 15 residues. As DNA, the CDR3 is TGTGCCAGCAGTAAACAGGGGGCTTTTAACTATGGCTACACCTTC. This encodes CASSKQGAFNYGYTF.

The V and J genes are TRBV29-1 and TRBJ2-3, with D possibly TRBD1 on 5 matching bases. V was pared by 2 bases and J by 4 bases, with 10 bases between. CDR3 length: 13 amino acids. CDR1 and CDR2 from the germline V gene are SQVTM and ANQGSEA. The CDR3 region has the DNA TGCAGCGTTGAACTGGGGCTCGCAGATACGCAGTATTTT. Amino acids: CSVELGLADTQYF.

This clonotype was found many times. This rearrangement joins TRBV12-3 or TRBV12-4 to TRBJ1-2, with D perhaps TRBD1 (5 bases). This CDR3 spans 14 amino acids. Deletions cut 5 bases from V and 4 bases from J, with 14 bases between. The CDR3 nucleotides are TGTGCCAGCAGTAGAGCCCAGGGTGCCTATGGCTACACCTTC. This encodes CASSRAQGAYGYTF.

The chain couples TRBV13 to TRBJ2-1, with 9 positions matching TRBD2. This CDR3 region has 17 residues. The germline CDR1 and CDR2 sequences are PRHDT and FYEKMQ (reference sequence). J lost 5 bases, V lost 1 base, and 9 bases had no gene match. The CDR3 nucleotides are TGTGCCAGCAGCTTAGTGGGGCTAGCGGGAACCAACAATGAGCAGTTCTTC. Protein product: CASSLVGLAGTNNEQFF.

Notes on this clonotype: An end of the junction does not agree with germline; a read error may underlie this. The J gene is TRBJ2-5, the V gene TRBV14, with D tentatively TRBD2 (6 bases). Germline CDR1 reads SGHDN; CDR2 reads FVKESK. CDR3 length equals 15 residues. The CDR3 DNA reads as TGTGCCGGCAGCCCAAAACCACTAGGGAGGGAGACCCAGTACTTC. This gives the protein CAGSPKPLGRETQYF.

This clonotype was detected a few times. The gene calls are TRBV15 and TRBJ2-7; 7 bases are a match to TRBD1. The V segment lost 0 bases and the J segment 5 bases; nucleotides outside the gene matches: 7. Germline V gene data show CDR1 as LNHNV and CDR2 as YYDKDF (reference sequence). This CDR3 is built from 15 residues. The CDR3 region has the DNA TGTGCCACCAGCAGAGAGCCCGGGACAGCAGACGAGCAGTACTTC. It is translated as CATSREPGTADEQYF.

The chain uses TRBV12-3 or TRBV12-4 and TRBJ2-1, with 8 bases identical to TRBD1. The closer fit of TRBJ2-7 to the DNA end suggests the J call may be wrong. The CDR3 length is 14 residues. CDR3 region: CASSRGQVNNEQYF. CDR3 DNA sequence: TGTGCCAGCAGTCGGGGACAGGTGAACAATGAGCAGTACTTC.

This clonotype was seen a handful of times. The rearrangement uses TRBV12-3 or TRBV12-4 and TRBJ2-4; 8 bases match TRBD1. CDR3 size: 14 residues. J lost 13 bases, V lost 3 bases, and 11 bases had no gene match. CDR3 region: CASSLRQGALEQYF. The CDR3 DNA reads as TGTGCCAGCAGTTTGAGGCAGGGGGCGCTGGAGCAGTACTTC.

A few counts support this clonotype. The chain is built from TRBV9 and TRBJ2-4; 7 nucleotides align to TRBD1. The J call may be incorrect, as the DNA end agrees better with TRBJ2-7. Germline V gives CDR1 SGDLS, CDR2 YYNGEE. The CDR3 covers 13 residues. CDR3 DNA: TGTGCCAGCAGCCCTTGGGACAGATACGAGCAGTACTTC. Translated, it gives CASSPWDRYEQYF.

CDR3 sequence reads: CASSQTTPDEKAFF. The CDR3 DNA is TGCGCCAGCAGCCAGACTACCCCAGACGAAAAAGCTTTCTTT. The chain carries TRBV5-1 and TRBJ1-1; D is unclear. V was trimmed by 4 bases and J by 9 bases, leaving 19 bases between them. The CDR3 loop spans 14 amino acids. Germline-derived CDR1 and CDR2 are SGHRS and YFSETQ.

This clonotype was seen a handful of times. The chain has TRBV7-6 and TRBJ1-5; D possibly corresponds to TRBD1 (6 bases). The V gene lost 1 base and the J gene lost 3 bases, with 13 bases spanning the gap. The CDR3 length is 16 residues. Looked up from germline, CDR1 is SGHVS and CDR2 is FNYEAQ. The CDR3 DNA follows: TGTGCCAGCAGCTTAGTTGGAGGGGGTACCAATCAGCCCCAGCATTTT. The encoded protein is CASSLVGGGTNQPQHF.

This clonotype has just one count. The chain links TRBV5-5 to TRBJ2-7; no clear D gene. The ends were cut back, 0 bases at V and 6 bases at J, with 13 bases in the middle. This CDR3 is 14 amino acids long. CDR1 is SGHKS and CDR2 is YYEKEE in the germline V gene (reference sequence). CDR3 region: CASSLALIGPEQYF. The CDR3 DNA sequence: TGTGCCAGCAGCTTGGCCTTGATCGGGCCCGAGCAGTACTTC.

The chain recombines TRBV9 with TRBJ2-1, with 8 bases lining up with TRBD2. CDR1 and CDR2 from the germline V gene are SGDLS and YYNGEE. V shed 4 bases, J shed 10 bases, and the junction held 10 bases outside the gene matches. This CDR3 comprises 14 residues. The DNA of the CDR3 is TGTGCCAGCAGCCTTAGCGGGATCGCTAGAGAGCAGTTCTTC. Protein sequence: CASSLSGIAREQFF.

This clonotype was counted many times. This chain connects TRBV12-3 or TRBV12-4 to TRBJ2-7, with 7 bases aligning to TRBD1. CDR3 length equals 13 residues. Trimming cost V 5 bases and J 3 bases; bases outside gene matches: 4. The CDR3 nucleotides read TGTGCCAGCAGTAGACAGGGAAACTACGAGCAGTACTTC. Translated, it gives CASSRQGNYEQYF.

The CDR3 is CASSEFGAGARGEQYF. CDR3 coding DNA: TGTGCCAGCAGTGAATTCGGAGCGGGAGCTCGGGGCGAGCAGTACTTC. This sequence joins TRBV25-1 and TRBJ2-5; 8 bases match TRBD2. The tail of the sequence fits TRBJ2-7 better, so the J call may be wrong. Germline lookup yields CDR1 MGHDK and CDR2 SYGVNS. The CDR3 is made up of 16 amino acids.

The V gene is TRBV29-1, the J gene TRBJ2-7; the D gene is possibly TRBD2 (6 bases). The J call may be wrong; the DNA end is better matched by TRBJ2-1. CDR3 length: 12 amino acids. The germline V gene encodes CDR1 SQVTM and CDR2 ANQGSEA. The CDR3 loop is CSVKGRSNEQFF. The CDR3 nucleotides read TGCAGCGTAAAGGGGAGGTCGAATGAGCAGTTCTTC.

The chain is built from TRBV27 and TRBJ2-1; 7 nucleotides agree with TRBD2. Germline lookup yields CDR1 MNHEY and CDR2 SMNVEV (reference sequence). The V segment lost 6 bases and the J segment 9 bases; nucleotides outside the gene matches: 8. The CDR3 length is 13 residues. CDR3 bases: TGTGCCAGCAGGTGGGGAGGGACTGGTGAGCAGTTCTTC. Its translation is CASRWGGTGEQFF.

The V call is TRBV4-1, the J call TRBJ1-2; D is perhaps TRBD1 (5 bases). This CDR3 region has 16 residues. Germline-derived CDR1 and CDR2 are MGHRA and YSYEKL. The V end was cut by 0 bases, the J end by 3 bases, with 14 bases between. This CDR3 is CASSQEGLSVDYGYTF. In DNA form, the CDR3 reads TGCGCCAGCAGCCAAGAGGGACTGTCGGTCGACTATGGCTACACCTTC.

The genes are TRBV5-1 and TRBJ2-1, with no clear D. V lost 1 base and J lost 6, with 8 bases in between. The germline CDR1 and CDR2 sequences are SGHRS and YFSETQ. CDR3 length: 13 amino acids. CDR3 region: CASSLYGPNEQFF. The CDR3 DNA sequence: TGCGCCAGCAGCTTGTACGGCCCCAATGAGCAGTTCTTC.

With respect to this clonotype: A single base separates this from a much larger clone, so it may be a read error. The chain recombines TRBV6-2 or TRBV6-3 with TRBJ2-7; TRBD2 matches at 7 bases. This CDR3 has 15 amino acids. V shed 4 bases and J 2 bases; nucleotides not matched to a gene: 8. Per germline, CDR1 MNHEY and CDR2 SVGEGT. This CDR3 reads CASSFLTGGPYEQYF. Written as DNA, the CDR3 is TGTGCCAGCAGTTTCCTAACGGGAGGTCCCTACGAGCAGTACTTC.

J is TRBJ2-7 and V is TRBV11-2; 7 nucleotides match TRBD1. This CDR3 has 13 amino acids. V was clipped by 4 bases and J by 6 bases; unmatched bases: 6. CDR1 and CDR2 from the germline V gene are SGHAT and FQNNGV. Here the CDR3 reads CASSSWTGREQYF. The CDR3 region has the DNA TGTGCCAGCAGCTCTTGGACAGGTCGCGAGCAGTACTTC.

V and J are TRBV6-5 and TRBJ2-4, with 8 bases identical to TRBD2. CDR3 length: 15 residues. The trim removed 7 bases at V and 11 bases at J, leaving 16 bases unmatched. Germline V gene sequence: CDR1 MNHEY, CDR2 SVGAGI. CDR3 amino acids: CASTPPGGKGVFQYF. DNA of the CDR3: TGTGCCAGCACTCCCCCGGGGGGGAAGGGAGTTTTTCAGTACTTC.

The CDR3 nucleotides read TGTGCCAGCAGTTTGCTACTAGCGGGAGGAGATACGCAGTATTTT. Protein: CASSLLLAGGDTQYF. The V gene is TRBV12-3 or TRBV12-4, the J gene TRBJ2-3, with 12 positions matching TRBD2. The V segment lost 3 bases and the J segment 5 bases; nucleotides outside the gene matches: 3. The CDR3 is made up of 15 amino acids.

The V call is TRBV4-1, the J call TRBJ1-2, with D hard to call. The CDR3 has 16 residues. Trimming removed 0 bases at V and 2 bases at J, with 13 bases between. Germline values: CDR1 MGHRA, CDR2 YSYEKL. CDR3 nucleotides: TGCGCCAGCAGCCAAGATGGTACCAGCCCGAACTATGGCTACACCTTC. Amino acids: CASSQDGTSPNYGYTF.

This chain uses TRBV7-2 with TRBJ2-4; no definite D call. The end of the DNA aligns better with TRBJ2-7, so the J call may be wrong. This CDR3 is built from 13 residues. Germline-derived CDR1 and CDR2 are SGHTA and FQGNSA. The CDR3 DNA reads TGTGCCAGCAGCTTAATACACTTCTACGAGCAGTACTTC. This translates into CASSLIHFYEQYF.

This clonotype was observed once. J is TRBJ2-1 and V is TRBV29-1; D remains unclear. The germline gives CDR1 SQVTM, CDR2 ANQGSEA. The CDR3 covers 14 residues. CDR3 nucleotide sequence: TGCGCGACTGACCAGGTGACTGCTTACAATGAGCAGTTCTTC. Amino acids: CATDQVTAYNEQFF.